The rows below give T cell receptor beta chains drawn from one sample of a study of cytomegalovirus exposure and HLA in healthy donors. Profiled with immunoSEQ multiplex PCR; TCRdb holds only in-frame clones, not every one. The sample lists about 180,000 clones, about 86% seen once, with about 2.2% in the top ten. The sequencing sample was made of PBMCs. Receptor source: a young woman in good health and CMV-seronegative. CDR3s include the opening cysteine and the closing phenylalanine or tryptophan. Fields, in order: clone size, V gene, J gene, D gene, CDR3 DNA, CDR3 protein. A D gene is named only where the DNA matches it firmly. Only part of the rows carry a size: once, few, many, or a class if the clone is expanded.

>few|TRBV4-2|TRBJ2-5|TRBD2
TGTGCCAGCAGCCAAGATTGGGGGGGGATCCAAGAGACCCAGTACTTC
CASSQDWGGIQETQYF
>.|TRBV19|TRBJ2-6|.
TGTGCCAGTAGTAGCAGACAAAATGATGGGGCCAACGTCCTGACTTTC
CASSSRQNDGANVLTF
>.|TRBV6-1|TRBJ1-2|.
TGTGCCAGCAGTGAAATAACAGGGTCTCTCTATGGCTACACCTTC
CASSEITGSLYGYTF
>once|TRBV7-7|TRBJ2-1|.
TGTGCCAGCAGCTTAGATAGGGGCGATGAGCAGTTCTTC
CASSLDRGDEQFF
>.|TRBV6-5|TRBJ1-1|.
TGTGCCAGCAGTTATCGGGGGGGGAGGAACACTGAAGCTTTCTTT
CASSYRGGRNTEAFF
>.|TRBV15|TRBJ2-1|.
TGTGCCACCAGCAGAGATTTTACAGATTCCAATGAGCAGTTCTTC
CATSRDFTDSNEQFF
>.|TRBV7-8|TRBJ2-1|.
TGTGCCAGCAGCTTTAGGAGAATAGCGGTAGGCTGGGACAATGAGCAGTTCTTC
CASSFRRIAVGWDNEQFF
>.|TRBV28|TRBJ2-1|.
TGTGCCAGCACGTCCACCCGGCGGGCGCAGTTCTTC
CASTSTRRAQFF
>.|TRBV7-2|TRBJ1-4|.
TGTGCCAGCAGCTTAACAGGGTCATTGAGTGAAAAACTGTTTTTT
CASSLTGSLSEKLFF
>few|TRBV4-2|TRBJ2-3|TRBD1
TGTGCCAGCAGCCAAGGGACAGGGGGCGCAGATACGCAGTATTTT
CASSQGTGGADTQYF
>.|TRBV19|TRBJ2-3|TRBD2
TGTGCCAGTAGTATGGCCAGCGGGGGGCCTGAAGATACGCAGTATTTT
CASSMASGGPEDTQYF
>.|TRBV6-5|TRBJ1-3|.
TGTGCCAGCAGTTACGGTAGTTCTGGAAACACCATATATTTT
CASSYGSSGNTIYF
>.|TRBV7-7|TRBJ2-5|.
TGTGCTAGCAGCCCATTGGGAGGGGGGCGAGAGACCCAGTACTTC
CASSPLGGGRETQYF
>once|TRBV19|TRBJ2-7|TRBD2
TGTGCCAGTAGCCTCGGGACTAGCCTATTATACGAGCAGTACTTC
CASSLGTSLLYEQYF
>.|TRBV27|TRBJ2-5|TRBD2
TGTGCCAGCAGACAACCGGGACTAGCGGGACGAGAGACCCAGTACTTC
CASRQPGLAGRETQYF
>.|TRBV6-5|TRBJ2-5|TRBD2
TGTGCCAGCAGTTTATGGACTAGCGGCCAAGAGACCCAGTACTTC
CASSLWTSGQETQYF
>.|TRBV7-8|TRBJ1-2|.
TGTGCCAGCAGCCCCCTAGGGGGACGCTTTTATGGCTACACCTTC
CASSPLGGRFYGYTF
>.|TRBV9|TRBJ1-3|.
TGTGCCAGCAGCGGCTATGGAGCGTCTGGAAACACCATATATTTT
CASSGYGASGNTIYF
>.|TRBV5-8|TRBJ1-3|.
TGTGCCAGCAGCTTGGTCCCTCCTGGAAACACCATATATTTT
CASSLVPPGNTIYF
>few|TRBV5-1|TRBJ1-4|.
TGCGCCAGCAGCTCGCAGGATGGGAATGAAAAACTGTTTTTT
CASSSQDGNEKLFF
>.|TRBV19|TRBJ2-1|TRBD2
TGTGCCAGTAGTAGGACTAGCGGGAGCAATGAGCAGTTCTTC
CASSRTSGSNEQFF
>.|TRBV18|TRBJ1-1|.
TGTGCCAGCTCAACGACAGGGAACACTGAAGCTTTCTTT
CASSTTGNTEAFF
>.|TRBV6-5|TRBJ2-7|TRBD1
TGTGCCGTCCGGGACAGGGGCCGCGAGCAGTACTTC
CAVRDRGREQYF
>.|TRBV7-9|TRBJ2-3|TRBD2
TGTGCCAGCAGCTTTCCGACTAGCGGGGGGGCCGGAGATACGCAGTATTTT
CASSFPTSGGAGDTQYF
>.|TRBV7-2|TRBJ2-1|.
TGTGCCAGCAGCTTATCCCGCTGGGCGAGCAATGAGCAGTTCTTC
CASSLSRWASNEQFF
>.|TRBV21-1|TRBJ1-1|.
TGTGCCAGCAGCAAAAAGACAGTGAACACTGAAGCTTTCTTT
CASSKKTVNTEAFF
>.|TRBV5-1|TRBJ2-1|TRBD1
TGCGCCAGCAGTTATGGGGACAGGGGTCCTGAGCAGTTCTTC
CASSYGDRGPEQFF
>once|TRBV7-9|TRBJ1-2|.
TGTTCCAGCAGCCCATCGGCGGGTGTCAGCTATGGCTACACCTTC
CSSSPSAGVSYGYTF
>.|TRBV7-9|TRBJ1-1|TRBD1
TGTTCCAGCAGCTCGAGAGAGACAGGGGGGAACACTGAAGCTTTCTTT
CSSSSRETGGNTEAFF
>few|TRBV4-2|TRBJ2-2|.
TGTGCCAGCAGCCAAGATTCGTCAGGGACCGGGGAGCTGTTTTTT
CASSQDSSGTGELFF
>.|TRBV10-3|TRBJ2-4|.
TGTGCCATCAGTGCGGGTTTAGCGGACATTCAGTACTTC
CAISAGLADIQYF
>few|TRBV7-9|TRBJ2-6|.
TGTGCCAGCAGCTCCCTAGGCAGGGGTTCTGGGGCCAACGGCCTGACTTTC
CASSSLGRGSGANGLTF
>.|TRBV4-3|TRBJ2-7|TRBD2
TGCGCCAGCAGCCAAGAAGCGCCCGGGACTAGCGGCGCTCAGTACTTC
CASSQEAPGTSGAQYF
>few|TRBV15|TRBJ1-1|.
TGTGCCACCAGCAGAATAGGGGGGGGCCCGCGACAGAACACTGAAGCTTTCTTT
CATSRIGGGPRQNTEAFF
>.|TRBV6-1|TRBJ2-1|TRBD2
TGTGCCAGCAGTGCTCCAACTAGCGGGAGGGTCCTAAGGTTGAATGAGCAGTTCTTC
CASSAPTSGRVLRLNEQFF
>.|TRBV7-9|TRBJ2-7|.
TGTGCCAGCAGCTTATCAGGGATCTACGAGCAGTACTTC
CASSLSGIYEQYF
>.|TRBV27|TRBJ2-2|.
TGTGCCAGTAAGGACACCCCGAACACCGGGGAGCTGTTTTTT
CASKDTPNTGELFF
>.|TRBV7-8|TRBJ1-5|TRBD1
TGTGCCAGCAGCTTAGACACAGGGGTTAGCAATCAGCCCCAGCATTTT
CASSLDTGVSNQPQHF
>.|TRBV5-1|TRBJ2-7|TRBD1
TGCGCCAGCAGCCGTGGGACAGAGTCCTACGAGCAGTACTTC
CASSRGTESYEQYF
>.|TRBV18|TRBJ2-7|TRBD2
TGTGCCAGCTCGCCCGGGACTAGCGGATACGAGCAGTACTTC
CASSPGTSGYEQYF
>.|TRBV20-1|TRBJ1-2|TRBD1
TGCAGTGCTAGTCGACAGGGGGCTGCCTTCTTC
CSASRQGAAFF
>.|TRBV5-6|TRBJ2-2|.
TGTGCCAGCAGCTTTGGGGGGTGGCGCACCGGGGAGCTGTTTTTT
CASSFGGWRTGELFF